Below are 20 T cell receptor beta chains sequenced from a single sample in a study of blood T cells in healthy people across ages. Combining a sample-barcoded 5' primer with a J-beta primer mix, a second PCR ran for roughly 7 to 12 cycles. TCRdb processed the 5' RACE reads anew with MiXCR; each CDR3 protein has one entry. In the table there are 800,000 to 950,000 distinct CDR3 sequences, almost 30% of which are singletons. The same data also went into a second study, on T cells of mothers and their children.

What was sequenced was blood. Source of these receptors: a woman in her forties in good health.

This sequence joins TRBV20-1 and TRBJ1-1; D is unclear. This CDR3 has 12 amino acids. Trimming cost V 0 bases and J 6 bases, with 8 bases left between them. Per the germline V gene, CDR1 is DFQATT and CDR2 is SNEGSKA (reference sequence). CDR3 residues: CSARDNTAEAFF. In nucleotides, the CDR3 is TGCAGTGCTAGAGATAACACCGCTGAAGCTTTCTTT.

This rearrangement joins TRBV9 to TRBJ2-3, with 7 bases identical to TRBD2. The CDR3 is 17 residues long. Germline CDR1 reads SGDLS; CDR2 reads YYNGEE. The J segment lost 4 bases and the V segment lost 3 bases, leaving 14 bases of the junction unmatched. CDR3 protein: CASSGPIGAGVADTQYF. The CDR3 DNA sequence: TGTGCCAGCAGCGGACCGATTGGGGCGGGGGTAGCAGATACGCAGTATTTT.

This clonotype came up a few times. The chain is built from TRBV6-5 and TRBJ1-4; no definite D call. The CDR3 consists of 12 residues. The germline V gene encodes CDR1 MNHEY and CDR2 SVGAGI. Between the trimmed V and J ends, which lost 0 bases and 8 bases, there was a span of 4 bases. Here the CDR3 reads CASSYSPEKLFF. As DNA, the CDR3 is TGTGCCAGCAGTTACTCCCCGGAAAAACTGTTTTTT.

This clonotype appeared many times. The chain is built from TRBV12-3 or TRBV12-4 and TRBJ1-2, with D maybe TRBD1 (5 bases). The CDR3 totals 17 residues. V was cut by 7 bases and J by 7 bases, with 28 bases left in between. CDR3 sequence reads: CASTDGGTVMRFGGYTF. CDR3 in DNA: TGTGCCAGCACCGACGGTGGGACTGTAATGCGTTTCGGTGGCTACACCTTC.

Here the CDR3 reads CASMTGTGEYEQYF. CDR3 nucleotide sequence: TGTGCCAGCATGACAGGGACAGGGGAGTACGAGCAGTACTTC. V usage is TRBV2 and J usage is TRBJ2-5, with 10 bases lining up with TRBD1. The J call could be wrong; TRBJ2-7 is a better fit for the DNA end. The CDR3 contains 14 residues. Germline-derived CDR1 and CDR2 are SNHLY and FYNNEI.

This clonotype was seen a few times. The rearrangement joins TRBV3-1 to TRBJ2-7, with TRBD1 matching 7 bases. V lost 3 bases to trimming and J lost 10 bases; unmatched junction nucleotides: 9. Germline values: CDR1 LGHDT, CDR2 YNNKEL (reference sequence). There are 13 residues in the CDR3. CDR3 nucleotide sequence: TGTGCCAGCAGCCAGAACGGACAGGAGTACCAGTACTTC. This codes for CASSQNGQEYQYF.

This clonotype was seen only a few times. Here the CDR3 DNA reads TGCAGCGTTATACTAGCGAGGGACCTCTACGAGCAGTACTTC. It codes for CSVILARDLYEQYF. V is TRBV29-1 and J is TRBJ2-7, with TRBD2 identical over 7 bases. Germline CDR1 and CDR2: SQVTM and ANQGSEA. The CDR3 runs 14 residues. The V gene end was trimmed by 5 bases and the J gene end by 3 bases; junction bases not matched to a gene: 10.

This sequence joins TRBV4-1 and TRBJ1-1, with D possibly matching TRBD1 (6 bases). Trimming shortened V by 1 base and J by 12 bases, and 15 bases separated the two germline ends. Germline CDR1 and CDR2: MGHRA and YSYEKL. The CDR3 covers 13 residues. CDR3 nucleotide sequence: TGCGCCAGCAGCCAAGGAAATGGGGGCGAATCTTTCTTT. Residues: CASSQGNGGESFF.

This clonotype was observed a handful of times. The chain has TRBV5-1 and TRBJ2-5; 7 positions match TRBD1. In germline, CDR1 is SGHRS, CDR2 YFSETQ. The CDR3 totals 14 residues. The J segment lost 3 bases and the V segment lost 4 bases, leaving 6 bases of the junction unmatched. CDR3 nucleotides: TGCGCCAGCAGCATCCCAGGGACAGAAGAGACCCAGTACTTC. Its translation is CASSIPGTEETQYF.

J is TRBJ2-2 and V is TRBV5-6; D unclear. Trimming pared 1 base from V and 0 bases from J, leaving 10 bases between. The CDR3 has 16 amino acids. The germline gives CDR1 SGHDT, CDR2 YYEEEE. The CDR3 DNA follows: TGTGCCAGCAGCTTGTTAGGCCACGCGAACACCGGGGAGCTGTTTTTT. Translating gives CASSLLGHANTGELFF.

This clonotype was picked up a small number of times. V gene TRBV2 combines with J gene TRBJ2-7; either TRBD1 or TRBD2 may fit D (5 bases each). The CDR3 runs 15 residues. Trimming removed 7 bases at V and 4 bases at J, with 20 bases between. Germline V gene lookup returns CDR1 SNHLY and CDR2 FYNNEI. The CDR3 protein is CASTPRVGVGYEQYF. The CDR3 DNA follows: TGTGCCAGCACCCCCAGGGTGGGGGTGGGGTACGAGCAGTACTTC.

The gene calls are TRBV28 and TRBJ1-2; D is undetermined. The CDR3 totals 12 residues. Trimming removed 1 base at V and 7 bases at J, with 7 bases between. CDR1 is MDHEN, CDR2 SYDVKM, per germline. Here the CDR3 DNA reads TGTGCCAGCAGTTTATTGAGACGTGGCTACACCTTC. Protein product: CASSLLRRGYTF.

This clonotype has at least ten counts. The V call is TRBV7-3, the J call TRBJ2-3; 8 bases map to TRBD2. The junction had 2 bases not matched to a gene; V was cut back by 3 bases and J by 0 bases. The CDR3 is 15 amino acids. Germline assignment: CDR1 SGHTA and CDR2 FQGTGA. For the CDR3, the DNA is TGTGCCAGCAGCTTCGGGGGGGTGAGCACAGATACGCAGTATTTT. It specifies CASSFGGVSTDTQYF.

Many counts were recorded for this clonotype. The V gene is TRBV7-2, the J gene TRBJ1-5; 9 nucleotides line up with TRBD1. This CDR3 region has 14 residues. Per germline, CDR1 SGHTA and CDR2 FQGNSA. The J segment lost 5 bases and the V segment lost 5 bases, leaving 4 bases of the junction unmatched. The CDR3 sequence is CASSEGQGYQPQHF. CDR3 in DNA: TGTGCCAGCAGCGAGGGACAGGGCTATCAGCCCCAGCATTTT.

Ten or more counts support this clonotype. The chain joins TRBV12-3 or TRBV12-4 to TRBJ2-2; tentative D call: TRBD2 (6 bases). The germline V and J ends were trimmed by 7 bases and 3 bases, with 12 bases remaining between them. This CDR3 spans 14 amino acids. The CDR3 here is CASTPSGYTGELFF. The CDR3 nucleotides are TGTGCCAGCACTCCAAGCGGGTACACCGGGGAGCTGTTTTTT.

This clonotype turned up a few times. The chain employs TRBV11-3 and TRBJ2-1; no reliable D call. This CDR3 contains 13 residues. V lost 5 bases and J 7 bases, leaving 12 bases between the germline ends. Germline V gene sequence: CDR1 SGHNT, CDR2 YENEEA. The CDR3 DNA follows: TGTGCCAGCAGCCCGTCTCAGGAGAATGAGCAGTTCTTC. It translates to CASSPSQENEQFF.

V gene TRBV30 combines with J gene TRBJ1-5; D might be TRBD1 (5 bases). The CDR3 loop spans 15 amino acids. Trimming left V 3 bases short and J 5 bases short, with 17 bases between. Per germline, CDR1 GTSNPN and CDR2 SVGIG (reference sequence). The CDR3 bases are TGTGCCTGGAGACCGACAGAGGGCAGAGATCAGCCCCAGCATTTT. This encodes CAWRPTEGRDQPQHF.

This clonotype was seen many times. This chain links TRBV6-2 or TRBV6-3 with TRBJ2-7, with 7 bases aligning to TRBD1. The CDR3 spans 13 residues. Trimming at V came to 6 bases and at J to 3 bases, leaving 5 bases not matched to a gene. The V gene's germline CDR1 is MNHEY and CDR2 SVGEGT. In DNA, the CDR3 is TGTGCCAGCAGCTTTGACAGGGTCTACGAGCAGTACTTC. This encodes CASSFDRVYEQYF.

This clonotype appeared a few times. The chain has TRBV9 and TRBJ2-1; D may be TRBD1 (6 bases). The CDR3 runs to 16 residues. Germline lookup yields CDR1 SGDLS and CDR2 YYNGEE. V was cut by 3 bases and J by 7 bases, with 20 bases left in between. The CDR3 here is CASSARQDSNGNEQFF. The CDR3 coding sequence is TGTGCCAGCAGCGCCAGACAGGACTCCAACGGGAATGAGCAGTTCTTC.

This clonotype came up a few times. The chain uses TRBV3-1 and TRBJ2-3, with D unclear. The V end was cut by 8 bases, the J end by 0 bases, with 18 bases between. Germline CDR1 reads LGHDT; CDR2 reads YNNKEL (reference sequence). This CDR3 has 16 amino acids. In DNA form, the CDR3 reads TGTGCCAGCCCGAAACACCGTGCGGCTAGCACAGATACGCAGTATTTT. Its translation: CASPKHRAASTDTQYF.